These T cell receptor beta chains were read from a single sample in a study of blood T cell repertoires in COVID-19. The assay was immunoSEQ multiplex PCR, and TCRdb's table has in-frame clones only and misses some. The table shows 250,000 to 300,000 clones, with approximately 87% occurring only once. Sequenced input: peripheral blood. The receptors derive from a woman under 40 with COVID-19, enrolled during active disease. Each CDR3 is given with its conserved first and last residue. Fields, in order: D gene, clone size, V gene, J gene, CDR3 protein, CDR3 DNA. D genes are given only for firm matches. The size of a clone is reported for some rows only, either as once, few or many, or as a class for expanded clones.

d_call: -
clone_size: once
v_call: TRBV23-1
j_call: TRBJ2-7
cdr3_aa: CASSHPQLSYEQYF
cdr3_nt: TGCGCCAGCAGTCATCCTCAGTTATCCTACGAGCAGTACTTC

d_call: TRBD2
clone_size: -
v_call: TRBV4-1
j_call: TRBJ2-2
cdr3_aa: CASSQDNQGGTGELFF
cdr3_nt: TGCGCCAGCAGCCAAGATAATCAGGGAGGGACCGGGGAGCTGTTTTTT

d_call: TRBD2
clone_size: -
v_call: TRBV19
j_call: TRBJ2-7
cdr3_aa: CASSLRTSGVSYEQYF
cdr3_nt: TGTGCCAGTAGTCTGCGGACTAGCGGGGTTTCCTACGAGCAGTACTTC

d_call: TRBD1
clone_size: -
v_call: TRBV30
j_call: TRBJ2-7
cdr3_aa: CAWSDTGGNRYEQYF
cdr3_nt: TGTGCCTGGAGCGATACAGGGGGAAATAGGTACGAGCAGTACTTC

d_call: TRBD2
clone_size: -
v_call: TRBV5-1
j_call: TRBJ2-4
cdr3_aa: CASSPRTSGVAKNIQYF
cdr3_nt: TGCGCCAGCAGCCCAAGGACTAGCGGGGTAGCCAAAAACATTCAGTACTTC

d_call: -
clone_size: -
v_call: TRBV5-5
j_call: TRBJ1-4
cdr3_aa: CASSLAARTEINEKLFF
cdr3_nt: TGTGCCAGCAGCTTGGCCGCCCGGACAGAAATTAATGAAAAACTGTTTTTT

d_call: -
clone_size: -
v_call: TRBV2
j_call: TRBJ2-6
cdr3_aa: CAQRYSGANVLTF
cdr3_nt: TGTGCCCAACGCTACTCTGGGGCCAACGTCCTGACTTTC

d_call: -
clone_size: -
v_call: TRBV10-3
j_call: TRBJ2-1
cdr3_aa: CAIRVGLGYNEQFF
cdr3_nt: TGTGCCATCAGGGTGGGACTTGGCTACAATGAGCAGTTCTTC

d_call: TRBD2
clone_size: -
v_call: TRBV27
j_call: TRBJ2-5
cdr3_aa: CASSLLAGGWETQYF
cdr3_nt: TGTGCCAGCAGTTTACTGGCGGGGGGCTGGGAGACCCAGTACTTC

d_call: -
clone_size: -
v_call: TRBV7-9
j_call: TRBJ1-3
cdr3_aa: CASSPPGAGNTIYF
cdr3_nt: TGTGCCAGCAGCCCCCCAGGGGCCGGAAACACCATATATTTT

d_call: TRBD1
clone_size: -
v_call: TRBV6-6
j_call: TRBJ2-1
cdr3_aa: CASSPGTGYNEQFF
cdr3_nt: TGTGCCAGCAGTCCCGGGACAGGATACAATGAGCAGTTCTTC

d_call: TRBD2
clone_size: -
v_call: TRBV19
j_call: TRBJ2-1
cdr3_aa: CASSIGVAGPYNEQFF
cdr3_nt: TGTGCCAGTAGTATAGGAGTAGCGGGCCCCTACAATGAGCAGTTCTTC

d_call: TRBD1
clone_size: -
v_call: TRBV15
j_call: TRBJ1-2
cdr3_aa: CATRPQGGQGNYGYTF
cdr3_nt: TGTGCCACCAGACCCCAAGGGGGACAGGGCAACTATGGCTACACCTTC

d_call: TRBD1
clone_size: -
v_call: TRBV30
j_call: TRBJ2-7
cdr3_aa: CAWSVGQGSYEQYF
cdr3_nt: TGTGCCTGGAGTGTGGGACAGGGCTCCTACGAGCAGTACTTC

d_call: TRBD2
clone_size: -
v_call: TRBV11-3
j_call: TRBJ2-1
cdr3_aa: CASSRGGTPNEQFF
cdr3_nt: TGTGCCAGCAGTCGGGGGGGCACCCCCAATGAGCAGTTCTTC

d_call: -
clone_size: -
v_call: TRBV11-2
j_call: TRBJ2-7
cdr3_aa: CASSSIQGILYEQYF
cdr3_nt: TGTGCCAGCAGCTCAATTCAGGGGATCCTCTACGAGCAGTACTTC

d_call: TRBD1
clone_size: once
v_call: TRBV7-9
j_call: TRBJ2-5
cdr3_aa: CASSTPRGLRETQYF
cdr3_nt: TGTGCCAGCAGCACACCCAGGGGGCTGAGGGAGACCCAGTACTTC

d_call: -
clone_size: -
v_call: TRBV4-1
j_call: TRBJ1-3
cdr3_aa: CASSQDRGAAGNTIYF
cdr3_nt: TGCGCCAGCAGCCAAGATCGCGGGGCCGCTGGAAACACCATATATTTT

d_call: TRBD1
clone_size: -
v_call: TRBV7-2
j_call: TRBJ2-1
cdr3_aa: CASSATGVEQFF
cdr3_nt: TGTGCCAGCAGCGCGACAGGGGTGGAGCAGTTCTTC

d_call: -
clone_size: -
v_call: TRBV19
j_call: TRBJ2-2
cdr3_aa: CASSIKLAIGELFF
cdr3_nt: TGTGCCAGTAGTATTAAGCTAGCCATCGGGGAGCTGTTTTTT

d_call: -
clone_size: few
v_call: TRBV5-1
j_call: TRBJ2-1
cdr3_aa: CASSLPSVNEQFF
cdr3_nt: TGCGCCAGCAGCTTGCCGTCCGTGAATGAGCAGTTCTTC

d_call: TRBD1
clone_size: -
v_call: TRBV9
j_call: TRBJ2-7
cdr3_aa: CASSTRTGHHEQYF
cdr3_nt: TGTGCCAGCAGCACTCGGACAGGGCACCACGAGCAGTACTTC

d_call: TRBD1
clone_size: -
v_call: TRBV29-1
j_call: TRBJ1-1
cdr3_aa: CSHIKQGLNTEAFF
cdr3_nt: TGCAGCCACATCAAACAGGGGTTGAACACTGAAGCTTTCTTT

d_call: TRBD2
clone_size: few
v_call: TRBV7-2
j_call: TRBJ2-2
cdr3_aa: CASSLNGGAAGELFF
cdr3_nt: TGTGCCAGCAGCTTGAACGGGGGGGCAGCCGGGGAGCTGTTTTTT

d_call: TRBD1
clone_size: -
v_call: TRBV13
j_call: TRBJ2-7
cdr3_aa: CASSVTGSTTYEQYF
cdr3_nt: TGTGCCAGCAGCGTGACAGGGAGCACCACCTACGAGCAGTACTTC

d_call: TRBD1
clone_size: -
v_call: TRBV7-9
j_call: TRBJ1-5
cdr3_aa: CASSLGDRGLGQPQHF
cdr3_nt: TGTGCCAGCAGCCTGGGCGACAGGGGGCTAGGACAGCCCCAGCATTTT

d_call: -
clone_size: -
v_call: TRBV19
j_call: TRBJ2-1
cdr3_aa: CATRDGSYNEQFF
cdr3_nt: TGTGCCACCCGGGATGGCTCCTACAATGAGCAGTTCTTC

d_call: TRBD2
clone_size: -
v_call: TRBV18
j_call: TRBJ2-3
cdr3_aa: CASSPSASGVTDTQYF
cdr3_nt: TGTGCCAGCTCACCATCAGCTAGCGGGGTGACAGATACGCAGTATTTT

d_call: TRBD1
clone_size: once
v_call: TRBV10-2
j_call: TRBJ1-2
cdr3_aa: CASWDRTSYGYTF
cdr3_nt: TGCGCCAGCTGGGACAGAACGAGCTATGGCTACACCTTC

d_call: -
clone_size: -
v_call: TRBV28
j_call: TRBJ1-6
cdr3_aa: CASSLGPWSPLHF
cdr3_nt: TGTGCCAGCAGTTTGGGCCCCTGGTCACCCCTCCACTTT

d_call: -
clone_size: -
v_call: TRBV5-1
j_call: TRBJ2-2
cdr3_aa: CASSYLSAAVGELFF
cdr3_nt: TGCGCCAGCAGCTACCTCTCGGCGGCGGTCGGGGAGCTGTTTTTT

d_call: -
clone_size: once
v_call: TRBV21-1
j_call: TRBJ2-2
cdr3_aa: CASSNLYGELFF
cdr3_nt: TGTGCCAGCAGCAACCTATACGGGGAGCTGTTTTTT

d_call: TRBD1
clone_size: few
v_call: TRBV5-1
j_call: TRBJ1-6
cdr3_aa: CASATGERFSPLHF
cdr3_nt: TGCGCCAGCGCGACAGGGGAGCGTTTCTCACCCCTCCACTTT

d_call: TRBD1
clone_size: -
v_call: TRBV2
j_call: TRBJ2-4
cdr3_aa: CASSRETGGSKNIQYF
cdr3_nt: TGTGCCAGCAGTAGGGAGACAGGGGGTTCCAAAAACATTCAGTACTTC

d_call: -
clone_size: once
v_call: TRBV7-9
j_call: TRBJ2-7
cdr3_aa: CASSSPVTRGFSYEQYF
cdr3_nt: TGTGCCAGCAGCTCCCCGGTCACCAGGGGCTTTTCCTACGAGCAGTACTTC

d_call: TRBD1
clone_size: -
v_call: TRBV5-1
j_call: TRBJ2-4
cdr3_aa: CASSSGTGQNIQYF
cdr3_nt: TGCGCCAGCAGCTCCGGGACAGGGCAAAACATTCAGTACTTC

d_call: TRBD2
clone_size: -
v_call: TRBV28
j_call: TRBJ2-3
cdr3_aa: CASSLSGLAGGRSCMF
cdr3_nt: TGTGCCAGCAGTTTATCGGGACTAGCGGGGGGGCGTAGCTGTATGTTT

d_call: TRBD2
clone_size: -
v_call: TRBV11-2
j_call: TRBJ2-1
cdr3_aa: CASSRSGGAQFF
cdr3_nt: TGTGCCAGCAGCCGAAGCGGGGGTGCGCAGTTCTTC

d_call: TRBD2
clone_size: -
v_call: TRBV3-1/TRBV3-2
j_call: TRBJ2-2
cdr3_aa: CASSQGRIAGYPGELFF
cdr3_nt: TGTGCCAGCAGCCAAGGTCGAATAGCGGGGTATCCCGGGGAGCTGTTTTTT

d_call: TRBD2
clone_size: -
v_call: TRBV4-1
j_call: TRBJ2-1
cdr3_aa: CASTPLAGQYNEQFF
cdr3_nt: TGCGCCAGCACTCCCTTAGCGGGGCAGTACAATGAGCAGTTCTTC

d_call: TRBD2
clone_size: -
v_call: TRBV4-1
j_call: TRBJ2-5
cdr3_aa: CASSLRTSGGAGETQYF
cdr3_nt: TGCGCCAGCAGCCTACGGACTAGCGGGGGGGCAGGGGAGACCCAGTACTTC

d_call: TRBD1
clone_size: -
v_call: TRBV3-1/TRBV3-2
j_call: TRBJ1-6
cdr3_aa: CASSPDDRVKSPLHF
cdr3_nt: TGTGCCAGCAGCCCAGATGACAGGGTAAAATCACCCCTCCACTTT

d_call: -
clone_size: -
v_call: TRBV18
j_call: TRBJ2-5
cdr3_aa: CASSLATGKETQYF
cdr3_nt: TGTGCCAGCTCACTCGCGACAGGAAAAGAGACCCAGTACTTC

d_call: -
clone_size: -
v_call: TRBV5-5
j_call: TRBJ1-2
cdr3_aa: CATTESDTWLYGYTF
cdr3_nt: TGTGCCACCACTGAATCGGACACTTGGCTCTATGGCTACACCTTC

d_call: -
clone_size: -
v_call: TRBV7-2
j_call: TRBJ2-7
cdr3_aa: CASSLSAGRINLYEQYF
cdr3_nt: TGTGCCAGCAGCTTAAGTGCGGGCAGGATTAATCTCTACGAGCAGTACTTC